Below, 18 T cell receptor beta chains from the same sample are listed, as sequenced in a study of blood T cell repertoires in COVID-19. Libraries were prepared by immunoSEQ multiplex PCR; TCRdb keeps only in-frame clonotypes and omits some of them. The sample lists roughly 220,000 clones, around 84% occurring once. Sequenced input: peripheral blood. The receptors derive from a man aged 25 to 45 with active or convalescent COVID-19.

V and J are TRBV21-1 and TRBJ1-5; the D call TRBD1 from the table was never checked on the DNA. TRBV21-1 is an annotated pseudogene. The CDR3 is 20 residues long. The DNA of the CDR3 is TGTGCCAGCAGCAAAGAGAACGGAGGGCAAGAGGGGGCGAGCAGGCAGCCCCAGCATTTT. This codes for CASSKENGGQEGASRQPQHF.

This clone was detected only once. The chain has TRBV7-8 and TRBJ1-5, with D possibly TRBD1 on 6 matching bases. The CDR3 totals 15 residues. Trimming stripped 5 bases from V and 0 bases from J, with 11 bases between. In germline, CDR1 is SGHVS, CDR2 FQNEAQ. This chain's CDR3 is CASSPTGYSNQPQHF. CDR3 coding DNA: TGTGCCAGCAGCCCGACAGGCTATAGCAATCAGCCCCAGCATTTT.

This rearrangement joins TRBV21-1 to TRBJ2-7; the DNA was not used to check the table's D call, TRBD1. TRBV21-1 is shown as a pseudogene. This CDR3 spans 15 amino acids. CDR3 nucleotide sequence: TGTGCCAGCAGTTCGGTCGGACAGGGACGGTACGAGCAGTACTTC. Protein: CASSSVGQGRYEQYF.

The chain combines TRBV9 with TRBJ2-1; a weak D match, TRBD2 (5 bases). Germline loops: CDR1 SGDLS, CDR2 YYNGEE. The CDR3 has 15 amino acids. V shed 2 bases and J shed 0 bases, with 9 bases lying between them. This CDR3 reads CASSVDFSSYNEQFF. In DNA form, the CDR3 reads TGTGCCAGCAGCGTGGACTTTTCCTCCTACAATGAGCAGTTCTTC.

A single count supports this clone. The V gene is TRBV28, the J gene TRBJ2-7; D might be TRBD1 (5 bases). The CDR3 length is 13 residues. V was pared by 8 bases and J by 3 bases, with 14 bases between. The germline V gene has CDR1 MDHEN and CDR2 SYDVKM. CDR3 DNA sequence: TGTGCCAGCGCACAGACAGACCACTACGAGCAGTACTTC. Its translation is CASAQTDHYEQYF. The full variable domain, rest sourced from reference TRBV28 and TRBJ2-7, is DVKVTQSSRYLVKRTGEKVFLECVQDMDHENMFWYRQDPGLGLRLIYFSYDVKMKEKGDIPEGYSVSREKKERFSLILESASTNQTSMYLCASAQTDHYEQYFGPGTRLTVT.

V is TRBV5-1 and J is TRBJ2-5; 9 nucleotides line up with TRBD1. Germline CDR1 reads SGHRS; CDR2 reads YFSETQ. This CDR3 spans 14 amino acids. The junction had 6 bases not matched to a gene; V was cut back by 4 bases and J by 5 bases. CDR3 in DNA: TGCGCCAGCAGCGTGGGGACAGGGCTGGAGACCCAGTACTTC. Amino acid sequence: CASSVGTGLETQYF.

V usage is TRBV10-2 and J usage is TRBJ1-5; tentative D call: TRBD1 (5 bases). Germline V CDR1 and CDR2: WSHSY, SAAADI. V shed 8 bases and J shed 4 bases, with 15 bases lying between them. CDR3 size: 14 residues. This CDR3 reads CASSRGLPNQPQHF. CDR3 in DNA: TGCGCCAGCTCGCGGGGGTTGCCTAATCAGCCCCAGCATTTT.

This clone has only one observation. CDR3 region: CASSSRDILYTQYF. In DNA form, the CDR3 reads TGTGCCAGCAGCTCCCGGGACATACTTTATACGCAGTATTTT. The chain combines TRBV5-4 with TRBJ2-3; perhaps TRBD1 as D (6 bases). This CDR3 comprises 14 residues. Germline V gene sequence: CDR1 SGHNT, CDR2 YYREEE (reference sequence). Trimming pared 3 bases from V and 7 bases from J, leaving 15 bases between.

CDR3 DNA: TGTGCCAGCTCCGGAGTAGCGGGAGTGGCCAAAAACATTCAGTACTTC. Protein sequence: CASSGVAGVAKNIQYF. The rearrangement links TRBV11-2 to TRBJ2-4; TRBD2 aligns across 9 bases. With V trimmed by 8 bases and J by 1 base, 9 bases remained unmatched. Germline V lookup: CDR1 SGHAT, CDR2 FQNNGV. The CDR3 runs 16 residues.

This chain uses TRBV28 with TRBJ2-7; 7 bases map to TRBD1. Losses at the gene ends were 5 bases for V and 2 bases for J; bases not matched to a gene: 6. CDR3 size: 14 residues. Germline assignment: CDR1 MDHEN and CDR2 SYDVKM. The CDR3 loop reads CASSRDSPPYEQYF. In DNA form, the CDR3 reads TGTGCCAGCAGTCGGGACAGTCCCCCCTACGAGCAGTACTTC.

The chain is built from TRBV4-2 and TRBJ2-1; the D gene is possibly TRBD2 (6 bases). Germline loops: CDR1 LGHNA, CDR2 YNFKEQ. Trimming shortened V by 0 bases and J by 1 base, and 10 bases separated the two germline ends. The CDR3 consists of 16 residues. The CDR3 reads CASSQESGASYNEQFF. CDR3 DNA: TGTGCCAGCAGCCAAGAGTCGGGAGCTTCCTACAATGAGCAGTTCTTC.

For the CDR3, the DNA is TGTGCCAGCAGTTCGAGCCGGTGGGAGCAGTACTTC. Amino acid sequence: CASSSSRWEQYF. The rearrangement uses TRBV7-8 and TRBJ2-7; D unresolved. Germline-derived CDR1 and CDR2 are SGHVS and FQNEAQ. This CDR3 has 12 amino acids. V lost 6 bases, J lost 7 bases, and 13 bases lay in between.

The chain recombines TRBV9 with TRBJ2-2, with D tentatively TRBD2 (5 bases). Looked up from germline, CDR1 is SGDLS and CDR2 is YYNGEE. The CDR3 covers 13 residues. V lost 0 bases to trimming and J lost 7 bases, with 7 bases between them. CDR3 loop: CASSVARGGELFF. In nucleotides, the CDR3 is TGTGCCAGCAGCGTAGCCCGGGGCGGGGAGCTGTTTTTT.

The rearrangement uses TRBV5-1 and TRBJ2-1, with TRBD2 matching 10 bases. CDR1 SGHRS and CDR2 YFSETQ come from the germline V gene. The CDR3 is made up of 17 amino acids. V gave up 1 base and J gave up 0 bases; unmatched junction bases: 4. CDR3 protein: CASSLRASGGSYNEQFF. CDR3 DNA: TGCGCCAGCAGCTTGAGGGCTAGCGGGGGCTCCTACAATGAGCAGTTCTTC. Full variable domain (outside the CDR3, taken from reference TRBV5-1 and TRBJ2-1): KAGVTQTPRYLIKTRGQQVTLSCSPISGHRSVSWYQQTPGQGLQFLFEYFSETQRNKGNFPGRFSGRQFSNSRSEMNVSTLELGDSALYLCASSLRASGGSYNEQFFGPGTRLTVL.

In DNA, the CDR3 is TGTGCTAGTGGCAATTACAGGGCCAGTGGCTACACCTTC. This encodes CASGNYRASGYTF. The chain recombines TRBV12-5 with TRBJ1-2; D possibly corresponds to TRBD1 (6 bases). Trimming removed 6 bases from V and 7 bases from J, with 15 bases in between. CDR1 is LGHNT and CDR2 is FRNRAP in the germline V gene. CDR3 size: 13 residues.

The V and J genes are TRBV4-3 and TRBJ2-3; TRBD1 might be the D (5 bases). There are 15 residues in the CDR3. V shed 0 bases and J shed 2 bases, with 9 bases lying between them. Germline V lookup: CDR1 LGHNA, CDR2 YSLEER. CDR3: CASSQETASTDTQYF. The CDR3 nucleotides are TGCGCCAGCAGCCAAGAGACAGCATCCACAGATACGCAGTATTTT.

The chain couples TRBV11-2 to TRBJ1-3, with 7 bases aligning to TRBD1. J gave up 0 bases and V 5 bases, and 7 bases lay outside the gene matches. The CDR3 is 16 amino acids. From germline, CDR1 is SGHAT and CDR2 FQNNGV. The CDR3 reads CASSHIGTASGNTIYF. Here the CDR3 DNA reads TGTGCCAGCAGCCATATCGGGACAGCCTCTGGAAACACCATATATTTT.

V and J are TRBV2 and TRBJ1-2, with 8 bases identical to TRBD1. The V gene end was trimmed by 2 bases and the J gene end by 4 bases; junction bases not matched to a gene: 3. The CDR3 is made up of 14 amino acids. CDR1 SNHLY and CDR2 FYNNEI come from the germline V gene. The CDR3 DNA sequence: TGTGCCAGCAGTGAACAGGGGGCTTCCTATGGCTACACCTTC. Translation: CASSEQGASYGYTF.